These 5 T cell receptor beta chains share one sample of origin, sequenced in a study of T cells after posttransplantation cyclophosphamide. Profiling relied on immunoSEQ multiplex PCR, and the TCRdb table lists in-frame clones only, not all of them. Of about 52,000 clones listed, roughly 94% are singletons. Material for sequencing was PBMCs. The receptors were gathered from a woman aged 25 to 45 in good health and a related stem cell transplant donor.

The rearrangement links TRBV4-1 to TRBJ2-7; TRBD2 agrees at 9 bases. The V gene's germline CDR1 is MGHRA and CDR2 YSYEKL. The CDR3 extends over 16 amino acids. Germline trimming cut 1 base from V and 0 bases from J; bases unmatched to any gene: 4. The CDR3 bases are TGCGCCAGCAGCCAAGGGATAGCGGGGGCCTCCTACGAGCAGTACTTC. This codes for CASSQGIAGASYEQYF.

The rearrangement joins TRBV2 to TRBJ2-2; the D is unclear. Germline loops: CDR1 SNHLY, CDR2 FYNNEI. This CDR3 is built from 13 residues. V lost 6 bases and J 3 bases, leaving 8 bases between the germline ends. CDR3 sequence (DNA): TGTGCCAGCAGGTTCGCGGACACCGGGGAGCTGTTTTTT. Its protein product is CASRFADTGELFF.

V and J are TRBV21-1 and TRBJ1-6; TRBD1 reflects the table's D call only, with no check against the DNA. TRBV21-1 is a documented pseudogene. The length of the CDR3 is 19 residues. CDR3 DNA: TGTGCCAGCAGCAAAGAAAGGGGAAAAAGGAGAAACTATAATTCACCCCTCCACTTT. The encoded protein is CASSKERGKRRNYNSPLHF.

The rearrangement joins TRBV4-3 to TRBJ2-3; tentatively, D is TRBD2 (7 bases). CDR1 is LGHNA, CDR2 YSLEER, per germline. V was cut by 3 bases and J by 4 bases, with 29 bases left in between. The CDR3 is 20 amino acids. The CDR3 sequence is CASSQDRVRGGRWGSDTQYF. In DNA, the CDR3 is TGCGCCAGCAGCCAGGATCGCGTGAGGGGGGGCCGTTGGGGATCAGATACGCAGTATTTT.

This clone came up a few times. The chain couples TRBV7-2 to TRBJ1-1, with D possibly TRBD1 on 5 matching bases. V was clipped by 4 bases and J by 7 bases, with 13 bases between them. Germline V lookup: CDR1 SGHTA, CDR2 FQGNSA. CDR3 length equals 13 residues. The CDR3 DNA reads TGTGCCAGCAGCTCCTTCCAGGGTAGTGAAGCTTTCTTT. This translates into CASSSFQGSEAFF.